The rows below give T cell receptor beta chains drawn from one sample of a study of response to subunit inactivated influenza vaccine. MiXCR, run by TCRdb on the RT-PCR reads, gives a single entry per CDR3 protein. This repertoire shows 500,000 or so distinct CDR3 sequences, about 15% found once; its top ten account for less than 4%. The sample here was CD4+ T cells sorted from PBMCs, taken roughly 24 months after vaccination. All receptors come from a man aged 50 to 75 who received an inactivated influenza vaccine. Each CDR3 is given without its conserved first and last residue.

v_call cdr3_aa
TRBV7-9 ASSRLRSDGTDTQY
TRBV3-1 ASSLEDRVGETQY
TRBV7-2 ASSLLSQVNEKLF
TRBV10-3 AISDKGTGKSYEQY
TRBV7-2 ASSLTGVNEQY
TRBV6-5 ASSYSGLAGVGSGELF
TRBV20-1 SALLAGEETQY
TRBV7-2 ASSFTGTEQY
TRBV27 ASSLRLGRTDTQY
TRBV4-3 ASSQDHRTENEQF
TRBV29-1 SVVGQFNTEAF
TRBV7-2 ASSLGVEYYEQY
TRBV4-3 ASSQSGLTKEQY
TRBV7-9 ASSLAEVQGKSEAF
TRBV20-1 SAIRGDTQY
TRBV3-1 ASSQDLGTSNTDTQY
TRBV3-1 ASRQAGGNTGELF
TRBV6-2/TRBV6-3 ASGRANTEAF
TRBV10-3 ANFRHPMVPGSINEQF
TRBV7-2 ASSLYFEQF
TRBV20-1 SAVTGLYTDTQY
TRBV20-1 SARKPQGATNNEQF
TRBV28 ASSFPGATLYEQY
TRBV7-2 ASSLGTGVSEQY
TRBV29-1 SATERGNEKLF
TRBV5-1 ASSPGGMNTEAF
TRBV3-1 ASSQDLPDDRNQPQH
TRBV5-5 ASSLEAVRTTEAF
TRBV20-1 SARDTETVQETQY
TRBV27 ASRSRPRGSVGTEAF
TRBV12-3/TRBV12-4 ASSFSSSGANVLT
TRBV6-1 ASSRQGVVTEAF
TRBV20-1 SARGSPYEQY
TRBV11-1 ASSLAALSSSSYNEQF
TRBV11-2 ASSLPGQKLF
TRBV2 ASSRIGARGLKTQY
TRBV6-1 ASSERPSGTSSYEQY
TRBV12-3/TRBV12-4 ASGYSGTEAF
TRBV28 ASSSDRVFGELF
TRBV3-1 ASSQNREDEQF
TRBV9 ASSVDATPSELF
TRBV18 ASSPNRDTEAF
TRBV3-1 ASSRLYTQY
TRBV6-1 ASSEFPTGSNSPLH
TRBV5-5 ASSLRTGEYNEQF
TRBV28 ASTYGGPSTGELF
TRBV11-1 ASSSASLEGRVSNQPQH
TRBV6-5 ASSYRADGSEAF
TRBV6-1 ASSKGGLYNEQF
TRBV5-5 ASSRLIEAHNEQF
TRBV7-8 ASSMRGSWGPQH
TRBV5-6 ASSLGWSGGLTDTQY
TRBV10-3 AIRPQGTGELF
TRBV5-1 ASSTGPNEKLF
TRBV6-5 ASSYSRDGNQPQH
TRBV4-3 ASSQETSGGRDTQY
TRBV20-1 SARRTAGDNSPLH
TRBV25-1 ASSQTRGAQY
TRBV20-1 SARASQPSGTRNEQF
TRBV10-3 AIRGSSVFGDEQF